The following is a T cell receptor (beta chain) sequence with its context. Its matching antigen is unknown. The PCR employed 60 Vbeta primers together with 13 Jbeta primers. Data came from immunoSEQ multiplex PCR; TCRdb stores just in-frame clones and leaves some out. The sample holds about 52,000 clones. Trimming took off 5 bases at V and 8 bases at J, with 12 bases between the two ends. Germline CDR1 SGHTA, CDR2 FQGNSA. This CDR3 has 13 amino acids. The sample is drawn from a study of cytomegalovirus exposure and HLA in healthy donors. The study's findings and limits: Later analysis suggested most CMV-associated TCR beta chains were HLA-restricted. The investigators catalogued about 170 TCR beta chains as cytomegalovirus-associated. Certain indistinguishable V segments, among them TRBV6-2 and TRBV6-3, were excluded. Common viral pathogens seemed, in a later analysis, to connect with several of the most significant clusters.

Sample: PBMCs. This clonotype originated in a woman aged 60-75 years in good health and CMV-seropositive. This rearrangement joins TRBV7-2 to TRBJ1-4; unclear D gene. The CDR3 DNA reads TGTGCCAGCAGCCCCAAGCGAGGGGAAAAACTGTTTTTT. Translated, it gives CASSPKRGEKLFF.